This T cell receptor beta chain was identified during a study of blood T cell repertoires in COVID-19. Study context: PBMCs, B-cell-depleted T cells, or T cells provided the cDNA or gDNA that made up the material.

Trimming removed 3 bases from V and 3 bases from J, with 17 bases in between. Per the germline V gene, CDR1 is LNHDA and CDR2 is SQIVND (reference sequence). CDR3 length equals 16 residues. In the study's own analysis: Nucleated cell counts were estimated from reference gene primer amplification. The method was immunoSEQ multiplex PCR; TCRdb's version includes in-frame clones alone and lacks a portion of them. V and J calls and clone size are those listed in that table; D and trimming were worked out from the DNA. The sample records around 300,000 clones, around 90% being singletons. Sequenced input: peripheral blood. This sequence joins TRBV19 and TRBJ2-5; D possibly corresponds to TRBD2 (7 bases). This TCR was sampled from a man aged 45 to 65 with acute or convalescent COVID-19. CDR3 region: CASSIRGGGAKETQYF. The CDR3 coding sequence is TGTGCCAGTAGTATCCGTGGTGGGGGGGCGAAAGAGACCCAGTACTTC.